This TCR beta chain was documented in a study of blood T cell dynamics during melanoma immunotherapy. Assay used: immunoSEQ multiplex PCR; TCRdb lists only in-frame clones, some missing. The data contain fewer than 20,000 clones, less than 95% of them singletons. The CDR3 is 15 residues long. Noted time point: week 3, after first cycle of checkpoint inhibitor. The chain has TRBV21-1 and TRBJ2-3; the D segment call TRBD1 is taken from the table without a DNA check. TRBV21-1 is shown as a pseudogene. The specimen was effector memory CD8+ T cells from blood, collected from a patient treated with checkpoint blockade. This sequence was found in a human donor with melanoma. CDR3 nucleotide sequence: TGTGCCAGCAGCAAAAGAGGGGGCTTCACAGATACGCAGTATTTT. It codes for CASSKRGGFTDTQYF.